The next 26 T cell receptor beta chains were all read from a single sample in a study of T-cell reconstitution after alpha-beta-depleted transplantation in children. The TCRbeta library incorporated unique molecular identifiers. From the PCR reads, TCRdb called clonotypes with MiXCR, one entry per CDR3 protein. This sample has hundreds of thousands of distinct CDR3 sequences, with roughly 13% found just once. The source material was PBMCs, sampled before TCRalphabeta/CD19-depleted stem cell transplant. The receptors were sampled from a girl between 2 and 10 years old with congenital amegakaryocytic thrombocytopenia, due to receive a stem cell transplant.

This clonotype has at least ten counts. The V call is TRBV9, the J call TRBJ2-3; tentatively, D is TRBD2 (6 bases). Germline CDR1 reads SGDLS; CDR2 reads YYNGEE. The CDR3 has 15 residues. V was pared by 4 bases and J by 1 base, with 13 bases between. This chain's CDR3 is CASSPSGHRTDTQYF. DNA for the CDR3: TGTGCCAGCAGCCCAAGCGGGCACCGCACAGATACGCAGTATTTT.

CDR3 protein: CAFSLTGLAGGPNSYEQYF. For the CDR3, the DNA is TGTGCCTTCAGTTTAACTGGCCTAGCGGGAGGGCCAAACTCCTACGAGCAGTACTTC. The rearrangement links TRBV12-3 or TRBV12-4 to TRBJ2-7, with 12 bases that match TRBD2. The CDR3 spans 19 residues. V lost 11 bases to trimming and J lost 0 bases; unmatched junction nucleotides: 20.

The chain recombines TRBV20-1 with TRBJ2-7; D is uncertain. Trimming took off 1 base at V and 7 bases at J, with 17 bases between the two ends. The CDR3 is made up of 14 amino acids. Germline V lookup: CDR1 DFQATT, CDR2 SNEGSKA (reference sequence). This CDR3 is CSARVLSSNGEQYF. In DNA, the CDR3 is TGCAGTGCTAGAGTTCTTAGTTCTAACGGGGAGCAGTACTTC.

Here the CDR3 DNA reads TGTGCCAGCAGCTGGACCCTACGTCACTACGAGCAGTACTTC. Protein product: CASSWTLRHYEQYF. The V gene is TRBV28, the J gene TRBJ2-7; no definite D call. Looked up from germline, CDR1 is MDHEN and CDR2 is SYDVKM. CDR3 length: 14 residues. V was pared by 6 bases and J by 3 bases, with 15 bases between.

In this sample, this clonotype turned up a few times. This may come from a read error, since a much larger clone is one base off. The CDR3, as DNA: TGTGCCAGCAGACCGGGACTAGCAGGCTACGAGCAGTACTTC. Translated, it gives CASRPGLAGYEQYF. V gene TRBV28 combines with J gene TRBJ2-7; 9 bases match TRBD2. Germline V gene lookup returns CDR1 MDHEN and CDR2 SYDVKM. V lost 6 bases to trimming and J lost 3 bases; unmatched junction nucleotides: 6. This CDR3 contains 14 residues.

The gene calls are TRBV7-6 and TRBJ2-7; 8 bases are a match to TRBD2. With V trimmed by 8 bases and J by 3 bases, 12 bases remained unmatched. From germline, CDR1 is SGHVS and CDR2 FNYEAQ. The CDR3 is made up of 15 amino acids. The CDR3 loop reads CASSRGASGFYEQYF. The CDR3 region has the DNA TGTGCCAGCTCCAGGGGTGCTAGCGGGTTCTACGAGCAGTACTTC.

To note about this clonotype: One end of the junction fails to match germline, which may point to a read error. V usage is TRBV5-1 and J usage is TRBJ1-2, with 7 bases identical to TRBD1. Germline loops: CDR1 SGHRS, CDR2 YFSETQ. The CDR3 has 14 amino acids. The CDR3 here is CASSLEGRGYGDTF. The CDR3 coding sequence is TGCGCCAGCAGCTTGGAAGGCAGGGGGTATGGCGACACCTTC.

To note about this clonotype: This may be a read error, as it is one base from a much larger clone. The chain couples TRBV12-3 or TRBV12-4 to TRBJ1-5, with D tentatively TRBD1 (5 bases). The CDR3 runs to 15 residues. The CDR3 here is CASGAGYNSSQPQHF. The CDR3 coding sequence is TGTGCCAGCGGGGCAGGATACAATAGCAGTCAGCCCCAGCATTTT.

The chain is built from TRBV3-1 and TRBJ2-5; weak D call: TRBD1 (5 bases). CDR1 and CDR2 from the germline V gene are LGHDT and YNNKEL (reference sequence). V was shortened by 5 bases and J by 5 bases, with 18 bases between the two germline ends. The CDR3 spans 15 residues. The CDR3 reads CASSFYGIQGETQYF. CDR3 nucleotide sequence: TGTGCCAGCAGCTTCTACGGTATCCAGGGTGAGACCCAGTACTTC.

This clonotype was found many times. This chain joins TRBV28 and TRBJ2-3; 16 bases line up with TRBD2. The CDR3 has 20 amino acids. In germline, CDR1 is MDHEN, CDR2 SYDVKM. V shed 6 bases and J 3 bases; nucleotides not matched to a gene: 15. Written as DNA, the CDR3 is TGTGCCAGCAGACGCAACTGGGGACTAGCGGGAGGGAGTAGGACAGATACGCAGTATTTT. Its protein is CASRRNWGLAGGSRTDTQYF.

This clonotype has at least ten counts. The chain carries TRBV12-3 or TRBV12-4 and TRBJ1-1; D is possibly TRBD1 (6 bases). Trimming left V 6 bases short and J 7 bases short, with 12 bases between. The CDR3 is 12 residues long. The CDR3 region has the DNA TGTGCCAGCAGACAGGGTGGGGGTGAAGCTTTCTTT. Translated: CASRQGGGEAFF.

The table lists this clonotype with many counts. The chain is built from TRBV5-6 and TRBJ2-2; D is unresolved. Germline V gives CDR1 SGHDT, CDR2 YYEEEE. The CDR3 spans 12 residues. V shed 2 bases and J shed 4 bases, with 3 bases lying between them. DNA of the CDR3: TGTGCCAGCAGCTTTATCACCGGGGAGCTGTTTTTT. This codes for CASSFITGELFF.

The chain is built from TRBV7-2 and TRBJ1-2; D is ambiguous. CDR1 and CDR2 from the germline V gene are SGHTA and FQGNSA. Trimming removed 0 bases at V and 4 bases at J, with 15 bases between. The CDR3 sequence is 16 residues long. The CDR3 nucleotides read TGTACCAGCAGCTTAGCGTCCCACCTAGTCCGCTATGGCTACACCTTC. This encodes CTSSLASHLVRYGYTF. Combining the CDR3 with reference TRBV7-2 and TRBJ1-2 gives the whole variable domain GAGVSQSPSNKVTEKGKDVELRCDPISGHTALYWYRQSLGQGLEFLIYFQGNSAPDKSGLPSDRFSAERTGGSVSTLTIQRTQQEDSAVYLCTSSLASHLVRYGYTFGSGTRLTVV.

This clonotype showed up many times. The CDR3 loop is CASSQGTGPFTEAFF. The CDR3 coding sequence is TGCGCCAGCAGCCAAGGGACAGGGCCCTTCACTGAAGCTTTCTTT. The J gene is TRBJ1-1, the V gene TRBV4-1; 8 positions agree with TRBD1. The ends lost 1 base at V and 4 bases at J; junction bases unmatched: 5. CDR1 is MGHRA and CDR2 is YSYEKL in the germline V gene. The CDR3 loop spans 15 amino acids.

This clonotype came up a few times. The chain couples TRBV5-1 to TRBJ2-3, with TRBD1 matching over 8 bases. This CDR3 has 12 residues. With 6 bases clipped from V and 9 bases from J, the junction kept 6 bases outside the gene matches. CDR1 is SGHRS and CDR2 is YFSETQ in the germline V gene. The chain's CDR3 is CASNQPGGTQYF. DNA for the CDR3: TGCGCCAGCAACCAACCAGGGGGCACGCAGTATTTT.

This clonotype has a count of ten or more. The CDR3 DNA follows: TGTGCCAGCAGCTTGGGAGAGTTCGAGACCCAGTACTTC. Translating it yields CASSLGEFETQYF. The chain is built from TRBV7-9 and TRBJ2-5; the D gene is possibly TRBD2 (5 bases). V was trimmed by 3 bases and J by 5 bases, leaving 10 bases between them. The CDR3 runs 13 residues. The germline V gene has CDR1 SEHNR and CDR2 FQNEAQ (reference sequence).

This clonotype was detected ten times or more. V usage is TRBV11-2 and J usage is TRBJ2-7; TRBD1 matches 7 bases. The CDR3 sequence is 16 residues long. Germline V gene lookup returns CDR1 SGHAT and CDR2 FQNNGV. V dropped 3 bases and J dropped 4; count of bases not matched to a gene: 12. The CDR3 nucleotides read TGTGCCAGCAGCTTTGTCGAGACAGGGACCTCGTACGAGCAGTACTTC. Amino acids: CASSFVETGTSYEQYF. The full variable domain, its missing parts supplied by reference TRBV11-2 and TRBJ2-7, is EAGVAQSPRYKIIEKRQSVAFWCNPISGHATLYWYQQILGQGPKLLIQFQNNGVVDDSQLPKDRFSAERLKGVDSTLKIQPAKLEDSAVYLCASSFVETGTSYEQYFGPGTRLTVT.

The chain is built from TRBV18 and TRBJ1-2; D call uncertain. The CDR3 spans 13 residues. Per germline, CDR1 KGHSH and CDR2 LQKENI. V lost 3 bases and J lost 4, with 9 bases in between. The DNA for the CDR3 is TGTGCCAGCTCACCTGCAGGTAGCTATGGCTACACCTTC. As protein: CASSPAGSYGYTF.

V usage is TRBV20-1 and J usage is TRBJ2-3, with D maybe TRBD1 (6 bases). The CDR3 is made up of 11 amino acids. Trimming removed 6 bases from V and 7 bases from J, with 11 bases in between. Germline CDR1 and CDR2: DFQATT and SNEGSKA (reference sequence). CDR3 loop: CSALQGNTQYF. The CDR3 region has the DNA TGCAGTGCGCTACAGGGTAATACGCAGTATTTT.

V gene TRBV5-6 combines with J gene TRBJ2-1, with 8 positions matching TRBD2. This CDR3 is built from 17 residues. Germline V CDR1 and CDR2: SGHDT, YYEEEE. V lost 2 bases to trimming and J lost 1 base; unmatched junction nucleotides: 8. The CDR3 protein is CASSFSGLAGSYNEQFF. The CDR3 DNA sequence: TGTGCCAGCAGCTTTTCGGGCCTAGCGGGTTCCTACAATGAGCAGTTCTTC.

This clonotype occurred many times. CDR3 residues: CASSLLPLQGETQYF. DNA for the CDR3: TGTGCCAGCAGTTTACTGCCACTACAGGGGGAGACCCAGTACTTC. The rearrangement links TRBV28 to TRBJ2-5, with 7 bases aligning to TRBD1. The CDR3 is 15 residues long. Trimming at V came to 2 bases and at J to 5 bases, leaving 8 bases not matched to a gene. The V gene's germline CDR1 is MDHEN and CDR2 SYDVKM.

This clonotype has only a few counts. The rearrangement joins TRBV5-1 to TRBJ2-5; the D gene is possibly TRBD1 (6 bases). The J call may be in error: the DNA end matches TRBJ2-1 better. The CDR3 runs 15 residues. CDR1 and CDR2 (germline): SGHRS, YFSETQ. In DNA, the CDR3 is TGCGCCAGCAGCGTTGTAAGACAGGTCCAAGAGACCCAGTTCTTC. It specifies CASSVVRQVQETQFF.

This clonotype was seen ten or more times. V is TRBV5-1 and J is TRBJ2-7; D is perhaps TRBD2 (5 bases). The V gene lost 5 bases and the J gene lost 6 bases, with 15 bases spanning the gap. CDR1 is SGHRS and CDR2 is YFSETQ in the germline V gene. This CDR3 spans 13 amino acids. The CDR3 DNA sequence: TGCGCCAGCAGTTCCTCCATCGGGGTCGAGCAGTACTTC. Protein sequence: CASSSSIGVEQYF.

This clonotype was detected only a few times. The chain combines TRBV5-1 with TRBJ2-4; D possibly corresponds to TRBD1 (6 bases). Germline V gene data show CDR1 as SGHRS and CDR2 as YFSETQ. V was clipped by 7 bases and J by 0 bases, with 26 bases between them. The CDR3 contains 19 residues. CDR3 region: CASRSLGPEDRLAKNIQYF. CDR3 DNA sequence: TGCGCCAGCCGCAGCTTAGGCCCAGAGGACAGACTAGCCAAAAACATTCAGTACTTC.

This clonotype was counted many times. The rearrangement uses TRBV29-1 and TRBJ2-1; D gene uncertain. The germline V gene encodes CDR1 SQVTM and CDR2 ANQGSEA. The CDR3 totals 10 residues. V was cut by 2 bases and J by 6 bases, with 2 bases left in between. The CDR3 reads CSVERNEQFF. DNA for the CDR3: TGCAGCGTTGAACGCAATGAGCAGTTCTTC.

This clonotype was seen at least ten times. The genes are TRBV9 and TRBJ2-2; D not certain. Trimming removed 3 bases from V and 0 bases from J, with 3 bases in between. Germline values: CDR1 SGDLS, CDR2 YYNGEE. The CDR3 spans 13 residues. The CDR3 is CASSGTNTGELFF. Written as DNA, the CDR3 is TGTGCCAGCAGCGGGACGAACACCGGGGAGCTGTTTTTT.